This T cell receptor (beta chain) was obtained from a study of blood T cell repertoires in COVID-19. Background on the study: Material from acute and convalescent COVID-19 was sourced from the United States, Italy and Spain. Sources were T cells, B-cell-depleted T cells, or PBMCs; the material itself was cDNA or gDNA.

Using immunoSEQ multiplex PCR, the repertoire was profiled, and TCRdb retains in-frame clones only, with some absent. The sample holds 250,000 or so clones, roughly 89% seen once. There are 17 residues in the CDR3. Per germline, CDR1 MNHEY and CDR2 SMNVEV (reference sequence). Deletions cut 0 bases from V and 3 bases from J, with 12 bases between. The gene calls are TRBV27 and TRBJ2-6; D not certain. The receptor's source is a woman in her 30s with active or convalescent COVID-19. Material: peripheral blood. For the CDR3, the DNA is TGTGCCAGCAGTTTATCGATGGCGGCAGTTGGGGCCAACGTCCTGACTTTC. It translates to CASSLSMAAVGANVLTF.